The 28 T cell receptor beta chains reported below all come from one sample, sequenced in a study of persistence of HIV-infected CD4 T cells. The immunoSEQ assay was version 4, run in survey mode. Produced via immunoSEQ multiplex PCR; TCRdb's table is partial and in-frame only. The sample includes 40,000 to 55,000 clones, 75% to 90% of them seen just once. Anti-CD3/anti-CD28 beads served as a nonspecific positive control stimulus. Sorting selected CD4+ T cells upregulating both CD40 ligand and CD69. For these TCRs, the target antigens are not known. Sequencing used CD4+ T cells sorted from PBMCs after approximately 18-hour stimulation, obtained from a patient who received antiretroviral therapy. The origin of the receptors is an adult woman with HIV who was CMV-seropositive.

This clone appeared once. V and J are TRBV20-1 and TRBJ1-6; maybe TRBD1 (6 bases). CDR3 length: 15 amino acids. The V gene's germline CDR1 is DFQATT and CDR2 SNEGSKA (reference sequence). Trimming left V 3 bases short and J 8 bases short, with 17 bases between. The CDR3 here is CSASRKGENDSPLHF. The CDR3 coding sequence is TGCAGTGCTAGTAGAAAGGGGGAAAACGATTCACCCCTCCACTTT.

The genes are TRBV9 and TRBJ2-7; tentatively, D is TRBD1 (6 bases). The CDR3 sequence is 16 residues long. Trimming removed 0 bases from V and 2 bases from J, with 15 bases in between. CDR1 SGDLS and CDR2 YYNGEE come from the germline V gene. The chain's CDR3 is CASSVDPTGYTYEQYF. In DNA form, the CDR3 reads TGTGCCAGCAGCGTAGACCCGACAGGCTATACCTACGAGCAGTACTTC.

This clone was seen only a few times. The CDR3 DNA reads TGTGCCAGCAGTTCGACAGGGAACACTGAAGCTTTCTTT. It is translated as CASSSTGNTEAFF. The genes are TRBV6-6 and TRBJ1-1; TRBD1 might be the D (6 bases). The germline V gene encodes CDR1 MNHNY and CDR2 SVGAGI (reference sequence). There are 13 residues in the CDR3. The ends were cut back, 4 bases at V and 1 base at J, with 7 bases in the middle.

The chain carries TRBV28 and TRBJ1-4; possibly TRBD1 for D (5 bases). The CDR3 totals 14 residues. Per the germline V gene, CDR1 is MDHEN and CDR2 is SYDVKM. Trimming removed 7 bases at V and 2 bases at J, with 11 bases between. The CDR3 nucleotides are TGTGCCAGCAATCAGGGTTCGACTAATGAAAAACTGTTTTTT. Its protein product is CASNQGSTNEKLFF.

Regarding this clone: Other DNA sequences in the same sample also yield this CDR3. The DNA for the CDR3 is TGTGCCAGCAGCTTGGGCGGACTAGCAGGAGAGCAGTACTTC. It codes for CASSLGGLAGEQYF. The chain is built from TRBV5-5 and TRBJ2-7; 8 bases line up with TRBD2. CDR1 and CDR2 (germline): SGHKS, YYEKEE (reference sequence). The V gene end was trimmed by 0 bases and the J gene end by 7 bases; junction bases not matched to a gene: 6. The CDR3 has 14 amino acids.

The CDR3 spells CASSGGLTDTQYF. Written as DNA, the CDR3 is TGTGCCAGCAGTGGGGGCCTCACAGATACGCAGTATTTT. The chain joins TRBV2 to TRBJ2-3, with a weak D call TRBD1 (5 bases). In germline, CDR1 is SNHLY, CDR2 FYNNEI. The V end lost 4 bases, the J end lost 2 bases, and 7 bases lay between the germline ends. This CDR3 contains 13 residues. The whole variable domain, remainder taken from reference TRBV2 and TRBJ2-3, is EPEVTQTPSHQVTQMGQEVILRCVPISNHLYFYWYRQILGQKVEFLVSFYNNEISEKSEIFDDQFSVERPDGSNFTLKIRSTKLEDSAMYFCASSGGLTDTQYFGPGTRLTVL.

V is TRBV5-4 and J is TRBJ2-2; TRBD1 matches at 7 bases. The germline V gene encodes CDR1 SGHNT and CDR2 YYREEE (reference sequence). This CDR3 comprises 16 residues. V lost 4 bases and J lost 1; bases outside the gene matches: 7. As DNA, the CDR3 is TGTGCCAGCAGCCCCCCGGGACAGCAGAACACCGGGGAGCTGTTTTTT. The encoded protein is CASSPPGQQNTGELFF.

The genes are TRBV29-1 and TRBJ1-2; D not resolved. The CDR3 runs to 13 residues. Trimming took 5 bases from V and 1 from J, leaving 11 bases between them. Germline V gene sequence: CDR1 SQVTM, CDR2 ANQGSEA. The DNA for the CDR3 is TGCAGCGTTACTTCCTCAGGTAACTATGGCTACACCTTC. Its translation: CSVTSSGNYGYTF.

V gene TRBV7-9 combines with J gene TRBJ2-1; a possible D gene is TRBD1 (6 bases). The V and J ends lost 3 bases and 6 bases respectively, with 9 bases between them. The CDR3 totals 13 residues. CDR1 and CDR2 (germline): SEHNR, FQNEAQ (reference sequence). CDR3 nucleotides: TGTGCCAGCAGCTTCTCAGGGGCCAATGAGCAGTTCTTC. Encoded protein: CASSFSGANEQFF.

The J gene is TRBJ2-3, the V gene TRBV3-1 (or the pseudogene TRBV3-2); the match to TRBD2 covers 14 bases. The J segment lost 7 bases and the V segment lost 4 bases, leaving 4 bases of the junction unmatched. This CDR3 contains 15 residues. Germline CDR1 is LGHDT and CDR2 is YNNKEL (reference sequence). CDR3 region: CASSPTSGGANTQYF. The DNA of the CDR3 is TGTGCCAGCAGCCCGACTAGCGGGGGGGCGAATACGCAGTATTTT.

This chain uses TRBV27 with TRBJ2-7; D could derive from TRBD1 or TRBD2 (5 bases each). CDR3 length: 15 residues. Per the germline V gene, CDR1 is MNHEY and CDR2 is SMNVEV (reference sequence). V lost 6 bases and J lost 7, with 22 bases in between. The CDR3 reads CASSHISRESTEQYF. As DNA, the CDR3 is TGTGCCAGCAGCCACATCTCCAGGGAGTCGACGGAGCAGTACTTC.

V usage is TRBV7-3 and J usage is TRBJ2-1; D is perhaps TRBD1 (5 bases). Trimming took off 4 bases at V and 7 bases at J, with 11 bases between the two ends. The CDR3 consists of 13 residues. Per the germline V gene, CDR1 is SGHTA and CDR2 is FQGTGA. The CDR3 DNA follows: TGTGCCAGCAGCTCCACCCAGGGAAATGAGCAGTTCTTC. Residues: CASSSTQGNEQFF.

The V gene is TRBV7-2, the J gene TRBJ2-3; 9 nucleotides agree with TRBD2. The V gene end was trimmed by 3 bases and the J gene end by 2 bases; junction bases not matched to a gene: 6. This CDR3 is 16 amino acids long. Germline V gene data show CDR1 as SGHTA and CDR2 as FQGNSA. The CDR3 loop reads CASSFLAGLATDTQYF. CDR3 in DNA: TGTGCCAGCAGCTTCCTAGCGGGGCTAGCCACAGATACGCAGTATTTT.

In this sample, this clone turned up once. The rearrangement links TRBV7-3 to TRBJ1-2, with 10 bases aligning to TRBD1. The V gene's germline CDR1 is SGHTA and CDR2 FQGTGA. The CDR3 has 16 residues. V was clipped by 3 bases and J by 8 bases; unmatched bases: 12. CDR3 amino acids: CASSLGQGLQSGGYTF. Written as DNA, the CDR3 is TGTGCCAGCAGCTTGGGACAGGGGCTTCAGAGTGGCGGCTACACCTTC.

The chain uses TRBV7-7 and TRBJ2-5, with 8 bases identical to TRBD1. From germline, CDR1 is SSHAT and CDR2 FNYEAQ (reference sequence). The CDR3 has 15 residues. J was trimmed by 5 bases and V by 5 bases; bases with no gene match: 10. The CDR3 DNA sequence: TGTGCCAGCAGCCCCCGGACAGGGTCTTACGAGACCCAGTACTTC. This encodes CASSPRTGSYETQYF.

CDR3 bases: TGTGCCAGCATCATTATGGGGACAGGAACCCACGAGCAGTACTTC. Encoded protein: CASIIMGTGTHEQYF. The chain employs TRBV28 and TRBJ2-7; 8 nucleotides align to TRBD1. Looked up from germline, CDR1 is MDHEN and CDR2 is SYDVKM. The CDR3 length is 15 residues. V dropped 7 bases and J dropped 5; count of bases not matched to a gene: 13. Complete variable domain (other parts from reference TRBV28 and TRBJ2-7): DVKVTQSSRYLVKRTGEKVFLECVQDMDHENMFWYRQDPGLGLRLIYFSYDVKMKEKGDIPEGYSVSREKKERFSLILESASTNQTSMYLCASIIMGTGTHEQYFGPGTRLTVT.

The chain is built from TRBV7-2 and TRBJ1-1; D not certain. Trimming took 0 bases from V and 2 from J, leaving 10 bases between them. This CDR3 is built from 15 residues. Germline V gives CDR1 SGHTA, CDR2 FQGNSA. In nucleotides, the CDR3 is TGTGCCAGCAGCTTAGCTAGGGCAGCTAACACTGAAGCTTTCTTT. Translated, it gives CASSLARAANTEAFF. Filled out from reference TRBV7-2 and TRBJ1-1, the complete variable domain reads GAGVSQSPSNKVTEKGKDVELRCDPISGHTALYWYRQSLGQGLEFLIYFQGNSAPDKSGLPSDRFSAERTGGSVSTLTIQRTQQEDSAVYLCASSLARAANTEAFFGQGTRLTVV.

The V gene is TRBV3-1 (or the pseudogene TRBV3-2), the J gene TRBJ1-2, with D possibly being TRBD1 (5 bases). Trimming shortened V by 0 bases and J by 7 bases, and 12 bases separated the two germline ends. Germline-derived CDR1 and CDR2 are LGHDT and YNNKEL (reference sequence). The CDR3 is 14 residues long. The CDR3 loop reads CASSQDWAGRGYTF. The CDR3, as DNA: TGTGCCAGCAGCCAAGATTGGGCAGGGCGTGGCTACACCTTC.

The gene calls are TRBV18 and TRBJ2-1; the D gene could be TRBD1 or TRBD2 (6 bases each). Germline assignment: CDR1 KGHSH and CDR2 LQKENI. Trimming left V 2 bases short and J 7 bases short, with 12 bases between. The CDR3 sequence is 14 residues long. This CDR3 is CASSPFRGPNEQFF. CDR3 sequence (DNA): TGTGCCAGCTCACCATTCCGGGGGCCGAATGAGCAGTTCTTC. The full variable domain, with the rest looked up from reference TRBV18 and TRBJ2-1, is NAGVMQNPRHLVRRRGQEARLRCSPMKGHSHVYWYRQLPEEGLKFMVYLQKENIIDESGMPKERFSAEFPKEGPSILRIQQVVRGDSAAYFCASSPFRGPNEQFFGPGTRLTVL.

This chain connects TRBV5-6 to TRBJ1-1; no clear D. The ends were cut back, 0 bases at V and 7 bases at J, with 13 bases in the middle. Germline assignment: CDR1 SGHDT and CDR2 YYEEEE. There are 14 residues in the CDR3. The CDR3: CASSLATVLSEAFF. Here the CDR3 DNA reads TGTGCCAGCAGCTTGGCCACGGTACTAAGTGAAGCTTTCTTT.

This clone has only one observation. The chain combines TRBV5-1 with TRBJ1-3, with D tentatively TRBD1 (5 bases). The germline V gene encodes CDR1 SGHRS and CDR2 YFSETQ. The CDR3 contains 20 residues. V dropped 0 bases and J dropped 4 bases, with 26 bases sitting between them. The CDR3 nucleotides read TGCGCCAGCAGCTTGGACCCCGATAGTCGAAACAGGTTATCGGGAAACACCATATATTTT. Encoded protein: CASSLDPDSRNRLSGNTIYF.

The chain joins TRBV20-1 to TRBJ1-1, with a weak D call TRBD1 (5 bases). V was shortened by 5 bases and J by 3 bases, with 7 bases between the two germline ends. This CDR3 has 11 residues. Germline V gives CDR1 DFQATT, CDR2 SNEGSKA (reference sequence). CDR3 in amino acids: CSAAGYTEAFF. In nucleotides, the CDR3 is TGCAGTGCTGCAGGGTACACTGAAGCTTTCTTT.

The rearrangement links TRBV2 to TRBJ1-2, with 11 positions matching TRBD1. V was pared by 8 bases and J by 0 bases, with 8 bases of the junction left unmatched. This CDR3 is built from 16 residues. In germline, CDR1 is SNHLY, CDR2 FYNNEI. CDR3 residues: CASSGTGGPANYGYTF. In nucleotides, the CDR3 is TGTGCCAGCTCAGGGACAGGGGGGCCAGCTAACTATGGCTACACCTTC.

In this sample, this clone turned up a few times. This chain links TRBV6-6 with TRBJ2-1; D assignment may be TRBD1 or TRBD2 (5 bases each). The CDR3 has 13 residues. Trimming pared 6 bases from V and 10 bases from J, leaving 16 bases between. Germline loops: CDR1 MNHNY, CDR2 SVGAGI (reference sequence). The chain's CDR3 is CASSPGTPWEQFF. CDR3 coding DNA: TGTGCCAGCAGCCCCGGGACCCCATGGGAGCAGTTCTTC.

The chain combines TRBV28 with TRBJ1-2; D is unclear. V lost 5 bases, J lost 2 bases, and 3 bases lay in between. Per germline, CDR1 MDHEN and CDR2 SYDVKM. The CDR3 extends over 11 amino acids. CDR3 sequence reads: CASSINYGYTF. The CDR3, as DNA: TGTGCCAGCAGTATAAACTATGGCTACACCTTC.

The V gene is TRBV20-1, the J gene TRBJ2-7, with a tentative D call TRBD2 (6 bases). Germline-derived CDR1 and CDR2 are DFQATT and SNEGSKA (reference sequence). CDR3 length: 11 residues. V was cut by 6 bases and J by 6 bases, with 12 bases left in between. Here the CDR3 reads CSAIGLLEQYF. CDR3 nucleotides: TGCAGTGCGATAGGACTACTCGAGCAGTACTTC.

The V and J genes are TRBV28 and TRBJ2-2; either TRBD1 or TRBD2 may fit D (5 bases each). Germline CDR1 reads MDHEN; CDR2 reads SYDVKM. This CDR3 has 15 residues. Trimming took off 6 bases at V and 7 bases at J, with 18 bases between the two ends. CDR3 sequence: CASSRPVGVGGELFF. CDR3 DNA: TGTGCCAGCAGCCGCCCCGTGGGGGTTGGCGGGGAGCTGTTTTTT. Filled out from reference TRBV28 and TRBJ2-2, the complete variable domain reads DVKVTQSSRYLVKRTGEKVFLECVQDMDHENMFWYRQDPGLGLRLIYFSYDVKMKEKGDIPEGYSVSREKKERFSLILESASTNQTSMYLCASSRPVGVGGELFFGEGSRLTVL.

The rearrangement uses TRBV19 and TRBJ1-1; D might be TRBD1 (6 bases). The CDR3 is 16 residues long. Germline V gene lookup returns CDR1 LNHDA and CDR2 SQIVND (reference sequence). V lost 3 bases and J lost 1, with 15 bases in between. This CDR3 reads CASSIGGGAGNTEAFF. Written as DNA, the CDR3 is TGTGCCAGTAGTATCGGCGGGGGGGCGGGGAACACTGAAGCTTTCTTT.